This is a list of T cell receptor beta chains from one sample in a study of graft-versus-host responses after intestinal transplantation. Produced via immunoSEQ multiplex PCR; TCRdb's table is partial and in-frame only. The sample lists around 120,000 clones, 85% to 95% occurring once. No antigen is known for these receptors. Specimen: unstimulated CD4+ T cells sorted from spleen or lymph node cells, collected before intestinal transplant. The receptors were sampled from a human donor who received an intestinal transplant. CDR3s include the opening cysteine and the closing phenylalanine or tryptophan.

v_gene: TRBV2; j_gene: TRBJ2-5; len: 13; CDR3aa: CASRMEVQETQYF
v_gene: TRBV5-1; j_gene: TRBJ2-3; len: 13; CDR3aa: CASSLGNADTQYF
v_gene: TRBV30; j_gene: TRBJ1-2; len: 15; CDR3aa: CAWRQGQLLNYGYTF
v_gene: TRBV6-6; j_gene: TRBJ1-4; len: 11; CDR3aa: CASRNNEKLFF
v_gene: TRBV30; j_gene: TRBJ1-3; len: 11; CDR3aa: CAWSTGNTIYF
v_gene: TRBV28; j_gene: TRBJ1-4; len: 13; CDR3aa: CASSPKAGEKLFF
v_gene: TRBV11-3; j_gene: TRBJ2-1; len: 15; CDR3aa: CASSLGRTPYNEQFF
v_gene: TRBV27; j_gene: TRBJ2-7; len: 18; CDR3aa: CASSSPGLAGGKSYEQYF
v_gene: TRBV7-6; j_gene: TRBJ2-5; len: 13; CDR3aa: CASSLAVGETQYF
v_gene: TRBV18; j_gene: TRBJ1-2; len: 15; CDR3aa: CASSPPAGTNYGYTF
v_gene: TRBV6-5; j_gene: TRBJ2-2; len: 15; CDR3aa: CASSRAFHGTGELFF
v_gene: TRBV4-3; j_gene: TRBJ2-7; len: 12; CDR3aa: CASSRDRGEQYF
v_gene: TRBV7-3; j_gene: TRBJ2-2; len: 16; CDR3aa: CASNSSFRGANGELFF
v_gene: TRBV19; j_gene: TRBJ2-6; len: 19; CDR3aa: CATSFPGGRRSSGANVLTF
v_gene: TRBV7-2; j_gene: TRBJ2-7; len: 15; CDR3aa: CASSRSGTSGYEQYF
v_gene: TRBV18; j_gene: TRBJ2-7; len: 13; CDR3aa: CASSPSTAYEQYF
v_gene: TRBV7-3; j_gene: TRBJ1-4; len: 15; CDR3aa: CASSIRGTGNEKLFF
v_gene: TRBV7-8; j_gene: TRBJ2-1; len: 15; CDR3aa: CASSPTGGRDNEQFF
v_gene: TRBV27; j_gene: TRBJ2-3; len: 21; CDR3aa: CASNLLPGIGTVKHDTDTQYF
v_gene: TRBV5-1; j_gene: TRBJ2-3; len: 14; CDR3aa: CASSGGASTDTQYF
v_gene: TRBV11-2; j_gene: TRBJ2-7; len: 15; CDR3aa: CASSGSRDSVYEQYF
v_gene: TRBV5-6; j_gene: TRBJ2-7; len: 14; CDR3aa: CASSLTGGSNEQYF
v_gene: TRBV6-1; j_gene: TRBJ1-3; len: 15; CDR3aa: CASSEGARARNTIYF
v_gene: TRBV29-1; j_gene: TRBJ1-2; len: 13; CDR3aa: CSVDGQGSYGYTF
v_gene: TRBV7-9; j_gene: TRBJ2-7; len: 18; CDR3aa: CASSLTPATSQSSYEQYF
v_gene: TRBV19; j_gene: TRBJ2-5; len: 13; CDR3aa: CASSIGGRETQYF
v_gene: TRBV19; j_gene: TRBJ1-5; len: 13; CDR3aa: CASSRQGNQPQHF
v_gene: TRBV11-3; j_gene: TRBJ2-3; len: 13; CDR3aa: CASSLDLTDTQYF
v_gene: TRBV5-1; j_gene: TRBJ2-1; len: 15; CDR3aa: CASSRGLASYNEQFF
v_gene: TRBV6-1; j_gene: TRBJ2-7; len: 15; CDR3aa: CASSSYRGDLYEQYF
v_gene: TRBV7-9; j_gene: TRBJ1-2; len: 11; CDR3aa: CASSQGGGYTF
v_gene: TRBV7-8; j_gene: TRBJ1-5; len: 14; CDR3aa: CASSQSNIRQPQHF
v_gene: TRBV2; j_gene: TRBJ2-7; len: 13; CDR3aa: CATTRTFSYEQYF
v_gene: TRBV7-3; j_gene: TRBJ2-2; len: 13; CDR3aa: CASSLFRAGELFF
v_gene: TRBV30; j_gene: TRBJ1-5; len: 15; CDR3aa: CAWSHRGGGNQPQHF
v_gene: TRBV18; j_gene: TRBJ2-1; len: 14; CDR3aa: CASSPSTRTNEQFF
v_gene: TRBV20-1; j_gene: TRBJ1-1; len: 10; CDR3aa: CRGVNTEAFF
v_gene: TRBV10-1; j_gene: TRBJ1-2; len: 14; CDR3aa: CASSESQGAYGYTF
v_gene: TRBV7-9; j_gene: TRBJ2-1; len: 13; CDR3aa: CASRGQAYNEQFF
v_gene: TRBV4-1; j_gene: TRBJ2-2; len: 14; CDR3aa: CASSRGGSSGELFF
v_gene: TRBV6-1; j_gene: TRBJ1-5; len: 15; CDR3aa: CASSEQGRGNQPQHF
v_gene: TRBV6-6; j_gene: TRBJ2-1; len: 16; CDR3aa: CASSYIGGSRGNEQFF
v_gene: TRBV1; j_gene: TRBJ2-6; len: 14; CDR3aa: CTSEDPSGANVLTF
v_gene: TRBV6-4; j_gene: TRBJ2-5; len: 13; CDR3aa: CASSSSDQETQYF
v_gene: TRBV2; j_gene: TRBJ2-2; len: 17; CDR3aa: CASSGGLAGVYDGELFF
v_gene: TRBV11-1; j_gene: TRBJ2-1; len: 15; CDR3aa: CASSSRLAGYNEQFF
v_gene: TRBV6-5; j_gene: TRBJ2-1; len: 13; CDR3aa: CASSYLAHGEQFF
v_gene: TRBV5-1; j_gene: TRBJ2-1; len: 14; CDR3aa: CASSLYYLVGEQFF
v_gene: TRBV6-1; j_gene: TRBJ2-7; len: 15; CDR3aa: CASSPNYGGSYEQYF
v_gene: TRBV28; j_gene: TRBJ2-7; len: 16; CDR3aa: CASRPIGQGSGYEQYF
v_gene: TRBV13; j_gene: TRBJ2-7; len: 13; CDR3aa: CASRAGVLGEQYF
v_gene: TRBV18; j_gene: TRBJ1-1; len: 15; CDR3aa: CASSPTGDANTEAFF
v_gene: TRBV14; j_gene: TRBJ1-4; len: 14; CDR3aa: CASSPRGPREKLFF
v_gene: TRBV29-1; j_gene: TRBJ1-2; len: 14; CDR3aa: CSVVDREDNYGYTF
v_gene: TRBV5-1; j_gene: TRBJ2-3; len: 14; CDR3aa: CASSLDGSTDTQYF
v_gene: TRBV5-6; j_gene: TRBJ2-6; len: 15; CDR3aa: CASSPGLSGANVLTF
v_gene: TRBV9; j_gene: TRBJ2-1; len: 16; CDR3aa: CASSVVSLATPNEQFF
v_gene: TRBV4-1; j_gene: TRBJ1-5; len: 17; CDR3aa: CASSQAVDRGRGQPQHF
v_gene: TRBV10-1; j_gene: TRBJ2-6; len: 15; CDR3aa: CASSPGGTGANVLTF